Sequencing of this TCR beta chain was carried out in a study of T-cell memory formation after mild COVID-19. CDR3 length: 15 amino acids. Germline V gene lookup returns CDR1 MNHEY and CDR2 SVGEGT. V lost 10 bases and J lost 0; bases outside the gene matches: 9. Points from the study as a whole: Within pre-infection memory, some responding clones were found, suggesting cross-reactive memory joined. Second-wave clones peaking on day 37 lacked confirmed SARS-CoV-2 specificity. Clones shrinking from day 15 to 85 showed even CD4/CD8 mixes; later expanders tilted CD4+.

UMIs and sample barcodes were carried by the TCR alpha and TCR beta cDNA libraries that 5'RACE produced using constant-segment primers. TCRdb re-called the 5' RACE reads through MiXCR, storing one row per CDR3 protein. The repertoire holds under 700,000 distinct CDR3 sequences, with over 20% as singletons. This clonotype appeared a few times. What it binds is not known. The chain has TRBV6-2 or TRBV6-3 and TRBJ2-4, with TRBD1 matching 7 bases. Source material: PBMCs or a T cell subset sorted from them (not recorded which). The clonotype was recovered from an adult woman who had mild COVID-19 (a few samples of this study predate the infection). Cell type and time point are not known. CDR3 in DNA: TGTGCCACGACGACAGGGATTCTAGCCAAAAACATTCAGTACTTC. Translated: CATTTGILAKNIQYF.